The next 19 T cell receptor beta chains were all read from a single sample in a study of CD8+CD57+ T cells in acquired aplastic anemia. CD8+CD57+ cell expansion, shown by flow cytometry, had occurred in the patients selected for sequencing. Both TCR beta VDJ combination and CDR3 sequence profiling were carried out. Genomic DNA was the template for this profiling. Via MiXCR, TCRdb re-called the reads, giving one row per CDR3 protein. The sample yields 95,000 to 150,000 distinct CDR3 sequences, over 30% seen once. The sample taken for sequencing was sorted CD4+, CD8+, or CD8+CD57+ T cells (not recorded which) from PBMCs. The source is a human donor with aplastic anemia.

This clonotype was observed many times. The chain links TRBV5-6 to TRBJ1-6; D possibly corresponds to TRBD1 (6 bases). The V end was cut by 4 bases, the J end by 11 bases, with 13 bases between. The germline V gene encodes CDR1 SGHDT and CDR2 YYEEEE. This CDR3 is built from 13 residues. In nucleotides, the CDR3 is TGTGCCAGCAGCCCGGACAGAGGAGCACCCCTCCACTTT. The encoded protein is CASSPDRGAPLHF. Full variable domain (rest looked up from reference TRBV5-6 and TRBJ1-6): DAGVTQSPTHLIKTRGQQVTLRCSPKSGHDTVSWYQQALGQGPQFIFQYYEEEERQRGNFPDRFSGHQFPNYSSELNVNALLLGDSALYLCASSPDRGAPLHFGNGTRLTVT.

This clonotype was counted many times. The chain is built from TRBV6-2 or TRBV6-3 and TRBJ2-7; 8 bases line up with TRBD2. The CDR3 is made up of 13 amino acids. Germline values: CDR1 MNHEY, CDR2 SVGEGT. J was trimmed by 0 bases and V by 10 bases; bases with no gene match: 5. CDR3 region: CATGRASSYEQYF. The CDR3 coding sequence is TGTGCCACCGGGAGGGCTAGCTCCTACGAGCAGTACTTC.

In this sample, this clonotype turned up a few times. The CDR3 spells CASSGMNPYNSPLHF. Here the CDR3 DNA reads TGCGCCAGCAGTGGTATGAACCCCTATAATTCACCCCTCCACTTT. V usage is TRBV10-1 and J usage is TRBJ1-6; unclear D gene. CDR1 is WNHNN, CDR2 SYGVQD, per germline (reference sequence). This CDR3 region has 15 residues. V dropped 4 bases and J dropped 2 bases, with 9 bases sitting between them.

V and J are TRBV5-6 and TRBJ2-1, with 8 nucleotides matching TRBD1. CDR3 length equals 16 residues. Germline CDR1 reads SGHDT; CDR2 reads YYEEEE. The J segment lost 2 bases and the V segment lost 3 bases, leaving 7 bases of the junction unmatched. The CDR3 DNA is TGTGCCAGCAGCTCCGAGGGACAGGAGGCCTACAATGAGCAGTTCTTC. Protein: CASSSEGQEAYNEQFF.

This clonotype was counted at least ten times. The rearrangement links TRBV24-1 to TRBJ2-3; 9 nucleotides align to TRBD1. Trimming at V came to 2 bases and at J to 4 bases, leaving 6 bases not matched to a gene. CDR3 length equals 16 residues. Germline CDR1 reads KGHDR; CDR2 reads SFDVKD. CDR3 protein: CATSDSPGQGADTQYF. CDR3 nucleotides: TGTGCCACCAGTGATTCACCGGGACAGGGCGCAGATACGCAGTATTTT.

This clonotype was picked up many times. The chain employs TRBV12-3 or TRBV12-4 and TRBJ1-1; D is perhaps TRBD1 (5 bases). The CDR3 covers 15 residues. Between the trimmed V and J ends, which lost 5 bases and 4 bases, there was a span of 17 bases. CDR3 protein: CASSPRTSGSTEAFF. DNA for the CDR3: TGTGCCAGCAGTCCTAGAACGTCAGGGAGCACTGAAGCTTTCTTT.

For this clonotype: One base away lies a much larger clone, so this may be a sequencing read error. CDR3 bases: TGTGCCAGCAGACGTGGACAGGGTGGTAACGAGCAGTACTTC. Amino acids: CASRRGQGGNEQYF. The V call is TRBV5-5, the J call TRBJ2-7, with 8 bases fitting TRBD1. The CDR3 consists of 14 residues. Trimming cost V 5 bases and J 5 bases; bases outside gene matches: 9. The germline V gene encodes CDR1 SGHKS and CDR2 YYEKEE (reference sequence).

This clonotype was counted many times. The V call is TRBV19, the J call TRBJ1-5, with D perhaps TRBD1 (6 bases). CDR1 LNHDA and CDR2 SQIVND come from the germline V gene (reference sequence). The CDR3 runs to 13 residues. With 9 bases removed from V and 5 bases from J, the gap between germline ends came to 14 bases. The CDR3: CASTGLPYQPQHF. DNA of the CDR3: TGTGCCAGCACAGGGTTACCGTATCAGCCCCAGCATTTT.

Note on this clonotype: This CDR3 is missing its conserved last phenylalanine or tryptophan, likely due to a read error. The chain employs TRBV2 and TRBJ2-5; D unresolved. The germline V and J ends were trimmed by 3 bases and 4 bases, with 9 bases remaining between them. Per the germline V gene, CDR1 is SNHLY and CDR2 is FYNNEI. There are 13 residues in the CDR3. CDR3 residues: CASSDERTETQYL. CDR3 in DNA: TGTGCCAGCAGTGACGAACGGACAGAGACCCAGTACCTC.

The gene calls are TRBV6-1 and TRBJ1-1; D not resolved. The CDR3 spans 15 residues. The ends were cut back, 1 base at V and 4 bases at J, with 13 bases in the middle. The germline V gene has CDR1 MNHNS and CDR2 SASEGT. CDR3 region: CASSEVYSWVTEAFF. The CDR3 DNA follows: TGTGCCAGCAGTGAAGTATACAGCTGGGTCACTGAAGCTTTCTTT.

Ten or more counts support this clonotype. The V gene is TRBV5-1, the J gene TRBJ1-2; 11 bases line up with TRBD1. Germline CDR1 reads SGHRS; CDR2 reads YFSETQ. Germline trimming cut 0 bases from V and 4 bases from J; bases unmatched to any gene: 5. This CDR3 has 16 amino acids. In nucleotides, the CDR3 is TGCGCCAGCAGCTTGGGGACAGGGGGCGGAATCTATGGCTACACCTTC. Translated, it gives CASSLGTGGGIYGYTF.

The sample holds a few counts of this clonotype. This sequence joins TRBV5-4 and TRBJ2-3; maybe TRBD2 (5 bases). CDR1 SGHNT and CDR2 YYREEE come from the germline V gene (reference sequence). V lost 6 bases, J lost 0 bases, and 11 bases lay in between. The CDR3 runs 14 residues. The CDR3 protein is CASKREYSTDTQYF. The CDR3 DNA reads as TGTGCCAGCAAACGGGAATATAGCACAGATACGCAGTATTTT.

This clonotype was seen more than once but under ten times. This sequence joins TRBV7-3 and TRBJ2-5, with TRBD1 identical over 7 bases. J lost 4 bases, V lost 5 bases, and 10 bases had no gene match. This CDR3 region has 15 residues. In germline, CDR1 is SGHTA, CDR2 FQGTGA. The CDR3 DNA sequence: TGTGCCAGCAGCCCACAGGGGACCTGGGGAGAGACCCAGTACTTC. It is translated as CASSPQGTWGETQYF.

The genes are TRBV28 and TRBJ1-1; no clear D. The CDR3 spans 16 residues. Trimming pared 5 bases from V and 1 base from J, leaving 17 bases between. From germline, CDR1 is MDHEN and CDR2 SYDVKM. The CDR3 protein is CASSLPRLGRNTEAFF. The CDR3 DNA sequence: TGTGCCAGCAGTCTCCCCCGTCTCGGTAGGAACACTGAAGCTTTCTTT.

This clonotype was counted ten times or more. DNA for the CDR3: TGTGCCAGCAGCGCCTACCTAGGGCCCCAGCATTTT. Its translation is CASSAYLGPQHF. The genes are TRBV5-6 and TRBJ1-5; D is unclear. The CDR3 sequence is 12 residues long. Germline-derived CDR1 and CDR2 are SGHDT and YYEEEE. V lost 4 bases, J lost 9 bases, and 11 bases lay in between.

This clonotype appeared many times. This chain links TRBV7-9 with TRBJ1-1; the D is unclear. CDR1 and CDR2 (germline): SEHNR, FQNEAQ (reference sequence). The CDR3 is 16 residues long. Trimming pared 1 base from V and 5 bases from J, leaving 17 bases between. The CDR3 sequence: CASSLVRLTGGTEAFF. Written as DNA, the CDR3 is TGTGCCAGCAGCTTAGTTAGGCTAACGGGAGGTACTGAAGCTTTCTTT.

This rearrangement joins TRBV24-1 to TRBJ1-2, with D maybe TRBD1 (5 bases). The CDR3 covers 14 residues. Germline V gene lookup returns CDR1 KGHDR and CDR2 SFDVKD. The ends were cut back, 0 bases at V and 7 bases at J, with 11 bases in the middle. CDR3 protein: CATSDLLGAAGYTF. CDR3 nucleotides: TGTGCCACCAGTGATTTGCTTGGGGCGGCTGGCTACACCTTC.

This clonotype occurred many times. CDR3 DNA sequence: TGTGCCAGCAGCTACAACGCAGGTAGCTATGGCTACACCTTC. Translation gives CASSYNAGSYGYTF. The chain joins TRBV6-5 to TRBJ1-2; D remains ambiguous. This CDR3 region has 14 residues. Germline CDR1 reads MNHEY; CDR2 reads SVGAGI. Trimming stripped 6 bases from V and 4 bases from J, with 15 bases between.

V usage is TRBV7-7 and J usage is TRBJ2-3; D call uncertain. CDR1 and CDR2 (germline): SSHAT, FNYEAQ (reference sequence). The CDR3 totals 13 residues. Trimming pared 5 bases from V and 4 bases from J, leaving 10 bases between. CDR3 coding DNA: TGTGCCAGCAGCCCATACAGCGCAGATACGCAGTATTTT. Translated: CASSPYSADTQYF. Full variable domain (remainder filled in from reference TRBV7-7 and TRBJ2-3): GAGVSQSPRYKVTKRGQDVTLRCDPISSHATLYWYQQALGQGPEFLTYFNYEAQPDKSGLPSDRFSAERPEGSISTLTIQRTEQRDSAMYRCASSPYSADTQYFGPGTRLTVL.